Listed below are T cell receptor beta chains from one sample, sequenced in a study of blood T cell repertoires in COVID-19. The method was immunoSEQ multiplex PCR; TCRdb's version includes in-frame clones alone and lacks a portion of them. The sample carries a few hundred thousand clones, about 90% recorded once. Source material: peripheral blood. The receptor source for this set is a man in his forties with acute or convalescent COVID-19. CDR3s include the opening cysteine and the closing phenylalanine or tryptophan. A D gene is named only where the DNA matches it firmly.

V	J	D	CDR3
TRBV15	TRBJ1-2	-	CATSRDWGSRVYGYTF
TRBV15	TRBJ1-2	-	CATSRSRAANYGYTF
TRBV28	TRBJ1-2	-	CASSSPGQYYGYTF
TRBV30	TRBJ1-1	TRBD1	CAWAGDRKNTEAFF
TRBV9	TRBJ2-5	-	CASPYQETQYF
TRBV5-4	TRBJ2-7	TRBD2	CASRPGGTSGVYEQYF
TRBV6-4	TRBJ2-1	TRBD2	CASSPGLAGENEQFF
TRBV7-3	TRBJ1-4	TRBD1	CASSLKGAANEKLFF
TRBV12-3/TRBV12-4	TRBJ2-2	-	CASTGWNTGELFF
TRBV27	TRBJ1-4	TRBD1	CASSFGWTGTDEKLFF
TRBV7-8	TRBJ1-2	-	CASSLARKGHGYTF
TRBV6-5	TRBJ1-4	TRBD1	CASSFGDRTNEKLFF
TRBV19	TRBJ1-2	-	CASSTYSRGDYGYTF
TRBV6-4	TRBJ2-7	TRBD2	CASSDAYGLAGGNLGYEQYF
TRBV11-3	TRBJ2-2	TRBD2	CASSLVRGDTGELFF
TRBV7-6	TRBJ1-4	TRBD1	CASSPGTGDEKLFF
TRBV30	TRBJ2-2	-	CAWSDWQEGHWGELFF
TRBV29-1	TRBJ1-1	-	CSAGTGLANTEAFF
TRBV3-1/TRBV3-2	TRBJ2-2	-	CASSPPAGLNTGELFF
TRBV27	TRBJ2-1	TRBD2	CASSSGTSGRFF
TRBV30	TRBJ1-5	-	CAWSVRGFSNQPQHF
TRBV11-3	TRBJ2-1	TRBD1	CASSLDSGQPYNEQFF
TRBV7-9	TRBJ1-6	-	CASSPRDIHNSPLHF
TRBV28	TRBJ2-3	TRBD2	CASSKLAGGDTQYF
TRBV5-1	TRBJ2-5	-	CASSLASGPSETQYF
TRBV19	TRBJ2-1	TRBD2	CASNLLAGDSEQFF
TRBV5-6	TRBJ2-7	TRBD2	CASSGGLAYEQYF
TRBV19	TRBJ2-7	TRBD1	CASSTLPGQNYEQYF
TRBV28	TRBJ2-1	-	CASIKHNEQFF
TRBV14	TRBJ2-1	-	CASSQDQGAKKFF
TRBV5-1	TRBJ2-7	TRBD1	CASSLASRGPSYEQYF
TRBV27	TRBJ2-5	TRBD1	CASRVRDRGLETQYF
TRBV5-4	TRBJ2-3	-	CASSPGLDFTDTQYF
TRBV5-5	TRBJ2-3	TRBD1	CASSRDRGSDTQYF
TRBV27	TRBJ1-5	-	CASSLFPNQPQHF
TRBV28	TRBJ1-1	-	CASSSGTGAFF
TRBV30	TRBJ1-2	-	CAWSRSGYGYTF
TRBV5-1	TRBJ2-3	TRBD2	CASSLRAGWADTQYF
TRBV2	TRBJ2-7	-	CASSGVYEQYF
TRBV7-2	TRBJ1-2	-	CASSLMSEGVNTF
TRBV19	TRBJ1-5	-	CASSIPQVGSNQPQHF